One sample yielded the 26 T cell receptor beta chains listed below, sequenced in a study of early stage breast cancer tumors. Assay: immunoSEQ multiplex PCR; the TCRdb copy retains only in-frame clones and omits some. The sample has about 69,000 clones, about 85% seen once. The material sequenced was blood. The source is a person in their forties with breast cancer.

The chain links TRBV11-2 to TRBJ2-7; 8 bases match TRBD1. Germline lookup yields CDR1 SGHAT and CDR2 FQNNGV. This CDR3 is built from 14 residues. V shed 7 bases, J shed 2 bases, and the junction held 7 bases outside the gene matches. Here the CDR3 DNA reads TGTGCCAGCACTCGACAGGGGAATACCTACGAGCAGTACTTC. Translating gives CASTRQGNTYEQYF.

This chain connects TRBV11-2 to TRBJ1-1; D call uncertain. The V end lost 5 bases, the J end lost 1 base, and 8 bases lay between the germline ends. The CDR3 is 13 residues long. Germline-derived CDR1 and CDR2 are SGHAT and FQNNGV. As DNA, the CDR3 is TGTGCCAGCAGCCAACAGAAGAACACTGAAGCTTTCTTT. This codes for CASSQQKNTEAFF.

The CDR3 is CASSPSTGTQETQYF. CDR3 coding DNA: TGTGCCAGCTCACCCTCGACAGGGACCCAAGAGACCCAGTACTTC. V and J are TRBV18 and TRBJ2-5, with TRBD1 matching over 7 bases. The CDR3 has 15 amino acids. CDR1 KGHSH and CDR2 LQKENI come from the germline V gene. V lost 3 bases to trimming and J lost 1 base; unmatched junction nucleotides: 5.

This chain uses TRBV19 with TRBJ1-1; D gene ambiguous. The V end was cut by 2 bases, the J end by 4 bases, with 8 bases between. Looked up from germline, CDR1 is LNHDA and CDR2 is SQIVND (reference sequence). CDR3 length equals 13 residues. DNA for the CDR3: TGTGCCAGTAGTATATTAGGCCCCACTGAAGCTTTCTTT. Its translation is CASSILGPTEAFF.

The CDR3 here is CASSRSQTFYGYTF. The CDR3 DNA reads TGTGCCAGCAGTCGGTCACAGACCTTCTATGGCTACACCTTC. V gene TRBV14 combines with J gene TRBJ1-2; D is uncertain. The germline V gene encodes CDR1 SGHDN and CDR2 FVKESK. Trimming pared 6 bases from V and 4 bases from J, leaving 15 bases between. The CDR3 runs to 14 residues.

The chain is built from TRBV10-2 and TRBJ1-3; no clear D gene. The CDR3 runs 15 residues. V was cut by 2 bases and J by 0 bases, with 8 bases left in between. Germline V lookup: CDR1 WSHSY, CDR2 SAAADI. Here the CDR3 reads CASSEAKNSGNTIYF. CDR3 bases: TGCGCCAGCAGTGAGGCCAAAAACTCTGGAAACACCATATATTTT.

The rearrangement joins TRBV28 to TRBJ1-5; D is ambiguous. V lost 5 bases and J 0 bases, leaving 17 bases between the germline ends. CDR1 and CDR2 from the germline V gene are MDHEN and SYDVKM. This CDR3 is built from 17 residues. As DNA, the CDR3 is TGTGCCAGCAGTCCGAACCGCCCACCCTATAGCAATCAGCCCCAGCATTTT. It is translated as CASSPNRPPYSNQPQHF.

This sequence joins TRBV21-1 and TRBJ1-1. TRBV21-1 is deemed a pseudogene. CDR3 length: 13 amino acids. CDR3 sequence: CASSKGENTEAFF. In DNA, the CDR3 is TGTGCCAGCAGCAAAGGGGAGAACACTGAAGCTTTCTTT.

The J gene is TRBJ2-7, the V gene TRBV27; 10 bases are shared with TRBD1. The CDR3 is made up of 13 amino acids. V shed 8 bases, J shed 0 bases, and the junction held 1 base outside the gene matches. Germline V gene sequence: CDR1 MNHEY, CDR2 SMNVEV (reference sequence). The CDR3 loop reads CASRDRGSYEQYF. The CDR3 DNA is TGTGCCAGCCGGGACAGGGGCTCCTACGAGCAGTACTTC.

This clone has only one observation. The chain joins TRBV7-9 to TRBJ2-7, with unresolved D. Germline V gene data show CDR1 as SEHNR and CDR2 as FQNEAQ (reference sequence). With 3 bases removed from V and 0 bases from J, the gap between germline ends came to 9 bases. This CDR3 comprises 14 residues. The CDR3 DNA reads TGTGCCAGCAGCTTTTCTTTGGTCTCCTACGAGCAGTACTTC. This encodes CASSFSLVSYEQYF. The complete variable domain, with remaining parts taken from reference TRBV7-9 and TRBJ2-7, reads DTGVSQNPRHKITKRGQNVTFRCDPISEHNRLYWYRQTLGQGPEFLTYFQNEAQLEKSRLLSDRFSAERPKGSFSTLEIQRTEQGDSAMYLCASSFSLVSYEQYFGPGTRLTVT.

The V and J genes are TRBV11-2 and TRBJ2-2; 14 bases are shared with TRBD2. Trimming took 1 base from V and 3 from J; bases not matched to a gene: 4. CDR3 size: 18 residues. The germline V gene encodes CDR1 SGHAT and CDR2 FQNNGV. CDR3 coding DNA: TGTGCCAGCAGCTTAGCCGGGACTAGCGGGGGATACACCGGGGAGCTGTTTTTT. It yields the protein CASSLAGTSGGYTGELFF.

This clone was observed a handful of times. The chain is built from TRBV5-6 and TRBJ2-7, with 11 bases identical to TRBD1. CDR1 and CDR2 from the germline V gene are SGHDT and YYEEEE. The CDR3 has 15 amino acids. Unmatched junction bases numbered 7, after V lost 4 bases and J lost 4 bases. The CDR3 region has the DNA TGTGCCAGCAGCGAACTGGGACAGGGGGGTTACGAGCAGTACTTC. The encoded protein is CASSELGQGGYEQYF.

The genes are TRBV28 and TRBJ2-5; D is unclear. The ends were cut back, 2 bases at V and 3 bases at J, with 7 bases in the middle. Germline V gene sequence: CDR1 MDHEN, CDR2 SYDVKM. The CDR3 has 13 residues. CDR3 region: CASSLLDKETQYF. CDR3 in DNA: TGTGCCAGCAGTTTACTGGATAAAGAGACCCAGTACTTC. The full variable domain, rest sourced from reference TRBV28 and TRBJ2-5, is DVKVTQSSRYLVKRTGEKVFLECVQDMDHENMFWYRQDPGLGLRLIYFSYDVKMKEKGDIPEGYSVSREKKERFSLILESASTNQTSMYLCASSLLDKETQYFGPGTRLLVL.

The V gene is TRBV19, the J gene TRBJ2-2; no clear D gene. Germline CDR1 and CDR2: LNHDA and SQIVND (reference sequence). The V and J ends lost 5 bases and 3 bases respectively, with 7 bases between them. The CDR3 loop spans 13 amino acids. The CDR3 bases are TGTGCCAGTAGTCTGGAAGACACCGGGGAGCTGTTTTTT. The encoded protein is CASSLEDTGELFF.

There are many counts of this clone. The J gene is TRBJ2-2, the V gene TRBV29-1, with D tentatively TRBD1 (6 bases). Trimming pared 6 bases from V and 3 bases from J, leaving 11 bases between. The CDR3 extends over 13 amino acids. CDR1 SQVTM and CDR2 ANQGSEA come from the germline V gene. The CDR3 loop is CSVLTGYTGELFF. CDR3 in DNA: TGCAGCGTACTGACAGGATACACCGGGGAGCTGTTTTTT.

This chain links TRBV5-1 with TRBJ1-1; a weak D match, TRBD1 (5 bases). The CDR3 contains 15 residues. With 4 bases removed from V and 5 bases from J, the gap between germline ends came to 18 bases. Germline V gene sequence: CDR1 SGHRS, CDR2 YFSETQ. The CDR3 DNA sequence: TGCGCCAGCAGCCCTGCTGCAGGGAGTGTGACTGAAGCTTTCTTT. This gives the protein CASSPAAGSVTEAFF.

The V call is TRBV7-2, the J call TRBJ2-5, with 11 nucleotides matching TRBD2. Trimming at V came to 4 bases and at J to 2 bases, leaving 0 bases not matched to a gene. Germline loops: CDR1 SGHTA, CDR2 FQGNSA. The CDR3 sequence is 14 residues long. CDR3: CASSSSGRQETQYF. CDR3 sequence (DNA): TGTGCCAGCAGCTCTAGCGGGAGGCAAGAGACCCAGTACTTC.

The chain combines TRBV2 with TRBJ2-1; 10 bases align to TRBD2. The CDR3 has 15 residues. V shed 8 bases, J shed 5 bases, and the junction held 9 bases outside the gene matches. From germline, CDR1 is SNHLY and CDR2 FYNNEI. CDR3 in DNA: TGTGCCAGCTCAGATGGACTAGCGGCGGACAATGAGCAGTTCTTC. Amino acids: CASSDGLAADNEQFF. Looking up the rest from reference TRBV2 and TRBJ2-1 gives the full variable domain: EPEVTQTPSHQVTQMGQEVILRCVPISNHLYFYWYRQILGQKVEFLVSFYNNEISEKSEIFDDQFSVERPDGSNFTLKIRSTKLEDSAMYFCASSDGLAADNEQFFGPGTRLTVL.

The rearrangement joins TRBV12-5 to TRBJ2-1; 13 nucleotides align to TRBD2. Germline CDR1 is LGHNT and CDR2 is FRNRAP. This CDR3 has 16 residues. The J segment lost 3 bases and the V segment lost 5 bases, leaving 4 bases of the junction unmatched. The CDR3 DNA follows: TGTGCTAGTGGTCCGCGGACTAGCGGGAGCTACAATGAGCAGTTCTTC. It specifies CASGPRTSGSYNEQFF.

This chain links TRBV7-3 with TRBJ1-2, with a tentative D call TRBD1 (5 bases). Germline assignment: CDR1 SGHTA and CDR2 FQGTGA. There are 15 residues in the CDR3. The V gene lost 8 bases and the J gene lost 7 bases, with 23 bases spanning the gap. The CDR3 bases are TGTGCCAGCCGACCCGGGGGGAGGGACGTAGGTGGCTACACCTTC. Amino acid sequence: CASRPGGRDVGGYTF.

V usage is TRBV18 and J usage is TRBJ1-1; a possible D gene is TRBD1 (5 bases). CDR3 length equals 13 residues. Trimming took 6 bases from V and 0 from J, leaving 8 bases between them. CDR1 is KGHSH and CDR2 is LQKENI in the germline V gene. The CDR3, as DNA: TGTGCCAGCTCGACAGATCTGAACACTGAAGCTTTCTTT. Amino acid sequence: CASSTDLNTEAFF.

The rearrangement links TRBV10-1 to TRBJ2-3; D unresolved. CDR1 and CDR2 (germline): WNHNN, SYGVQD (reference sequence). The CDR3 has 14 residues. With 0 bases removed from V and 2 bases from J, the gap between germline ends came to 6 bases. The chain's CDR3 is CASSESRFTDTQYF. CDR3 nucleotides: TGCGCCAGCAGTGAGTCGCGGTTCACAGATACGCAGTATTTT.

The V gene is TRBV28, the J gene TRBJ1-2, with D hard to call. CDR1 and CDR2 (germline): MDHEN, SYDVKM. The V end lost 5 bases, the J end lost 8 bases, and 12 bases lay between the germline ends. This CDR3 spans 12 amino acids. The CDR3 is CASSLLGRGYTF. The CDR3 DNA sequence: TGTGCCAGCAGTCTCCTCGGTAGGGGCTACACCTTC.

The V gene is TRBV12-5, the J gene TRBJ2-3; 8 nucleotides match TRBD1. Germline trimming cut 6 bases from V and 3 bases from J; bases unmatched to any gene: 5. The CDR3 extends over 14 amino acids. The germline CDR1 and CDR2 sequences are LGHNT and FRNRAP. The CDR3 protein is CASGPGQGTDTQYF. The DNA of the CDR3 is TGTGCTAGTGGCCCCGGACAGGGAACAGATACGCAGTATTTT.

CDR3 sequence: CASSPSDRQQPQHF. The CDR3 DNA follows: TGTGCCAGCTCACCTTCGGACAGGCAGCAGCCCCAGCATTTT. This chain uses TRBV18 with TRBJ1-5; TRBD1 agrees at 7 bases. CDR3 length: 14 residues. Germline values: CDR1 KGHSH, CDR2 LQKENI. V was pared by 3 bases and J by 7 bases, with 6 bases of the junction left unmatched.

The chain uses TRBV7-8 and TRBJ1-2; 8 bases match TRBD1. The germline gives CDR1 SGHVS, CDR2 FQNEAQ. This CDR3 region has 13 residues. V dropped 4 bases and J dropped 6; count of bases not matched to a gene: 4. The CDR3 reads CASSSTGANGYTF. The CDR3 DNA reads TGTGCCAGCAGCTCGACAGGGGCGAATGGCTACACCTTC.